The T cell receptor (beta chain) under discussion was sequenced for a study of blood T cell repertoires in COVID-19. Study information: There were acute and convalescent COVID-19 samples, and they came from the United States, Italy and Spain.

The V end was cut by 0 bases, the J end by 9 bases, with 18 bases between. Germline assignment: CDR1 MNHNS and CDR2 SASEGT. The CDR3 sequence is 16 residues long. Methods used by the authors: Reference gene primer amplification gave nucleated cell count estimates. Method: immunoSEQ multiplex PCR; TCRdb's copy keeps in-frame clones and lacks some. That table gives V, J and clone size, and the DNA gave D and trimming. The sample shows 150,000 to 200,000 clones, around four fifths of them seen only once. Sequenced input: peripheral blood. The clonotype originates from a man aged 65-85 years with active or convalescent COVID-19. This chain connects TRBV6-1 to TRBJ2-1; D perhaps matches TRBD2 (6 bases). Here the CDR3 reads CASSEAGRGIYREQFF. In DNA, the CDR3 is TGTGCCAGCAGTGAAGCGGGTCGGGGGATCTATCGTGAGCAGTTCTTC.